The 24 T cell receptor delta chains listed next were all sequenced from one sample in a study of gamma-delta chains in newborns, infants, children. TCRdb reprocessed the reads through CATT. The table includes some 6,900 delta-chain clones, over 2% detected once. The sample was blood. Receptors originate from a child who was a newborn, infant or young child, either healthy, febrile or measles-vaccinated (not recorded which).

This clone has only a few counts. TCRdb's listed protein matches a much larger clone and diverges from this DNA's translation at residue 15, likely through a read error; the protein shown comes from the DNA. This chain links TRDV2 with TRDJ1; tentative D call: TRDD3 (6 bases). The CDR3 runs 18 residues. CDR1 is GEAIGNYY, CDR2 EKD, per germline. The CDR3 reads CACDTGTGNMGDTDRLIF. DNA for the CDR3: TGTGCCTGTGACACCGGTACTGGGAATATGGGTGACACCGATAGACTCATCTTT.

For this clone: Given a far larger clone just one base away, this is likely a sequencing read error. The same CDR3 also results from other DNA sequences found in this sample. The chain joins TRDV2 to TRDJ3, with a possible D match to TRDD3 (6 bases). V was pared by 3 bases and J by 0 bases, with 8 bases between. The CDR3 is 16 residues long. Germline V gene data show CDR1 as GEAIGNYY and CDR2 as EKD. CDR3 nucleotides: TGTGCCTGTGACCGGGGGAGCTCCTGGGACACCCGACAGATGTTTTTC. Translating gives CACDRGSSWDTRQMFF.

This clone occurred a few times. A far larger clone is only one base removed, so a read error is likely. The same CDR3 also results from other DNA sequences found in this sample. The rearrangement uses TRDV2 and TRDJ3, with D perhaps TRDD3 (6 bases). The CDR3 has 17 amino acids. Germline CDR1 GEAIGNYY, CDR2 EKD. The CDR3 reads CACDTVLGSWDTRQMFF. CDR3 nucleotides: TGTGCCTGCGACACCGTACTGGGCTCCTGGGACACCCGACAGATGTTTTTC.

This clone appeared a few times. TCRdb's entry gives the protein of a much larger clone, which mismatches this DNA's translation at residue 12, likely from a read error; the protein reported here is translated from the DNA. The chain has TRDV2 and TRDJ2; 7 nucleotides line up with TRDD3. The CDR3 loop spans 19 amino acids. Germline loops: CDR1 GEAIGNYY, CDR2 EKD. Trimming removed 0 bases from V and 4 bases from J; junction bases left unmatched: 16. Here the CDR3 reads CACDTVGVGDETSTAQLFF. The CDR3 region has the DNA TGTGCCTGTGACACCGTCGGCGTGGGGGACGAGACCTCGACAGCACAACTCTTCTTT.

Note on this clone: Other DNA sequences in the sample encode the same CDR3. This chain joins TRDV2 and TRDJ3; possibly TRDD3 for D (5 bases). Germline loops: CDR1 GEAIGNYY, CDR2 EKD. This CDR3 spans 23 amino acids. The V end was cut by 0 bases, the J end by 0 bases, with 26 bases between. The CDR3 is CACDTESGGVYAIRSWDTRQMFF. DNA of the CDR3: TGTGCCTGTGACACCGAAAGTGGAGGGGTATACGCCATTCGCTCCTGGGACACCCGACAGATGTTTTTC.

A few counts support this clone. Possible read error: a much larger clone is one base away. Different DNA sequences within this sample yield the same CDR3. The chain links TRDV1 to TRDJ1; 9 bases agree with TRDD3. The CDR3 runs 19 residues. Germline values: CDR1 TSWWSYY, CDR2 QGS. CDR3 sequence (DNA): TGTGCTCTTGGAGAACTAGTTCAAGGGGATACGACCTACACCGATAAACTCATCTTT. Encoded protein: CALGELVQGDTTYTDKLIF.

This clone is medium-sized (0.01 to 0.1%) by share. The sample holds other DNA sequences that translate to the same CDR3. V gene TRDV2 combines with J gene TRDJ3; maybe TRDD3 (6 bases). CDR3 length equals 18 residues. Deletions cut 0 bases from V and 0 bases from J, with 11 bases between. Germline CDR1 is GEAIGNYY and CDR2 is EKD. In DNA form, the CDR3 reads TGTGCCTGTGACACCTGGGGGTCCCGCTCCTGGGACACCCGACAGATGTTTTTC. Amino acids: CACDTWGSRSWDTRQMFF.

This clone has only a few counts. A far larger clone is a single base away, which makes a read error likely. The chain is built from TRDV2 and TRDJ3; 7 bases map to TRDD3. The CDR3 covers 16 residues. CDR1 GEAIGNYY and CDR2 EKD come from the germline V gene. This CDR3 is CACDWGSSWGTRQMFF. CDR3 in DNA: TGTGCCTGTGACTGGGGGAGCTCCTGGGGCACCCGACAGATGTTTTTC.

Only a few counts were recorded for this clone. It differs at one base from a far larger clone, so likely a read error. Other DNA sequences within the sample encode an identical CDR3. This chain's CDR3 is CACDTVLGSWDTRQMFF. The CDR3 bases are TGTGCCTGTGACACCGTACTGGGCTCCTGGGACACCCGGCAGATGTTTTTC. The rearrangement joins TRDV2 to TRDJ3, with a weak D call TRDD3 (6 bases). The CDR3 is 17 amino acids. Germline assignment: CDR1 GEAIGNYY and CDR2 EKD.

Concerning this clone itself: There is a difference at residue 5 between the TCRdb protein and the DNA translation, so the protein given here was translated from the DNA. The V and J genes are TRDV2 and TRDJ3; 11 nucleotides match TRDD3. V was clipped by 2 bases and J by 2 bases; unmatched bases: 7. CDR1 and CDR2 from the germline V gene are GEAIGNYY and EKD. CDR3 length equals 19 residues. The CDR3 bases are TGTGCCTGTGACAGGCTGGGGGATACAGGGGCCTGGGACACCCGACAGATGTTTTTC. Residues: CACDRLGDTGAWDTRQMFF.

About this clone itself: A single base separates this from a much larger clone, so it may be a read error. The same CDR3 also results from other DNA sequences found in this sample. This chain connects TRDV2 to TRDJ3; 7 bases match TRDD3. CDR1 GEAIGNYY and CDR2 EKD come from the germline V gene. The CDR3 covers 14 residues. As DNA, the CDR3 is TGCGCCTGTGACACCGTGGGGATATCCCGACAGATGTTTTTC. Its protein is CACDTVGISRQMFF.

This clone was seen more than once but under ten times. It may be a read error: a sequence one base away is much more abundant. V and J are TRDV2 and TRDJ3, with 7 nucleotides matching TRDD3. After removal of 3 bases from V and 0 bases from J, the junction contained 22 bases not matched to a gene. The CDR3 spans 23 residues. Germline values: CDR1 GEAIGNYY, CDR2 EKD. The CDR3: CACDAVGVRPGDSSSWDTRQMFF. For the CDR3, the DNA is TGTGCCTGTGACGCCGTGGGAGTTAGACCGGGGGATTCGAGCTCCTGGGACACCCGACAGATGTTTTTC.

Remarks on this clone: It differs at one base from a far larger clone, so likely a read error. This sample includes further DNA sequences coding for the same CDR3. This chain uses TRDV2 with TRDJ2; D is possibly TRDD3 (6 bases). CDR1 and CDR2 (germline): GEAIGNYY, EKD. V was shortened by 3 bases and J by 4 bases, with 23 bases between the two germline ends. CDR3 length: 18 amino acids. The CDR3 reads CACDSVLGDRWETAQLFF. The DNA for the CDR3 is TGTGCCTGTGACTCTGTACTGGGTGATAGGTGGGAGACAGCACAACTCTTCTTT.

This clone was recorded many times. This may come from a read error, since a much larger clone is one base off. Distinct nucleotide sequences in the sample also encode this CDR3. The rearrangement links TRDV2 to TRDJ1; 10 bases align to TRDD3. Germline lookup yields CDR1 GEAIGNYY and CDR2 EKD. The CDR3 runs 14 residues. For the CDR3, the DNA is TGTGCCTGTGACACCGTGGGGGATACCGATAAACCCATCTTT. Residues: CACDTVGDTDKPIF.

Points on this clone: At one end, the junction sequence differs from germline, possibly due to a read error. V is TRDV2 and J is TRDJ3; 12 nucleotides match TRDD3. CDR3 length: 20 amino acids. Germline V gene lookup returns CDR1 GEAIGNYY and CDR2 EKD. The chain's CDR3 is CACDSVLGDTSSWDTRRMFF. DNA of the CDR3: TGTGCCTGTGACTCCGTACTGGGGGATACTAGCTCCTGGGACACCCGACGGATGTTTTTC.

A few counts support this clone. A far larger clone is off by one base, so a read error is likely. The same CDR3 is also encoded by other DNA sequences in this sample. The gene calls are TRAV29/DV5 and TRDJ1; 8 positions match TRDD3. The CDR3 is 15 residues long. CDR1 and CDR2 (germline): NSMFDY, ISSIKDK. The CDR3 region has the DNA TGTGCAGCGAGCGGTGATGGGGGATACACCGATAAACTCATCTTT. Protein sequence: CAASGDGGYTDKLIF. The full variable domain, completed using reference TRAV29/DV5 and TRDJ1, is DQQVKQNSPSLSVQEGRISILNCDYTNSMFDYFLWYKKYPAEGPTFLISISSIKDKNEDGRFTVFLNKSAKHLSLHIVPSQPGDSAVYFCAASGDGGYTDKLIFGKGTRVTVEP.

Notes on this clone: The likely explanation is a read error, given a far larger clone one base away. The same CDR3 is also encoded by other DNA sequences in this sample. The genes are TRDV2 and TRDJ3, with 7 bases lining up with TRDD3. This CDR3 spans 20 amino acids. Germline V lookup: CDR1 GEAIGNYY, CDR2 EKD. The CDR3 region has the DNA TGTGCCTGTGCGGGGACTAGGATGGGGATAGTCCCCTGGGACACCCGCCAGATGTTTTTC. Protein sequence: CACAGTRMGIVPWDTRQMFF.

The sample holds a few counts of this clone. The protein TCRdb lists belongs to a much larger clone and differs from this DNA's translation at residue 18, which points to a read error; the protein shown is made from the DNA. The genes are TRDV2 and TRDJ3; 9 nucleotides align to TRDD3. CDR1 and CDR2 from the germline V gene are GEAIGNYY and EKD. CDR3 length: 20 residues. This CDR3 is CACDTWGISSSSWDTRQIFF. The CDR3 region has the DNA TGTGCCTGTGACACCTGGGGGATATCGAGCAGCTCCTGGGACACCCGACAGATATTTTTC.

In its sample, this clone is medium-sized (0.01 to 0.1%). The sample holds other DNA sequences that translate to the same CDR3. CDR3 region: CACDTLGDTGWDTRQMFF. The CDR3 nucleotides are TGTGCCTGTGACACTCTGGGGGATACGGGCTGGGACACCCGACAGATGTTTTTC. The chain recombines TRDV2 with TRDJ3; TRDD3 aligns across 12 bases. The CDR3 spans 18 residues. Germline values: CDR1 GEAIGNYY, CDR2 EKD. With V trimmed by 1 base and J by 3 bases, 3 bases remained unmatched.

This clone appeared a few times. The protein TCRdb gives is from a much larger clone and does not agree with this DNA's translation at residue 13, likely a read error; the protein shown here comes from the DNA. The genes are TRDV1 and TRDJ1; D remains unclear. Germline CDR1 and CDR2: TSWWSYY and QGS. The CDR3 sequence is 14 residues long. CDR3 DNA: TGTGCTCTTGGGGAAGGTGGATCCCACGATAAACTCACCTTT. Translated, it gives CALGEGGSHDKLTF.

In this sample, this clone is medium-sized (0.01 to 0.1%). At the DNA level, this CDR3 is encoded by other sequences in the same sample as well. This chain uses TRDV2 with TRDJ3; 8 bases map to TRDD3. Losses at the gene ends were 2 bases for V and 0 bases for J; bases not matched to a gene: 17. The CDR3 totals 22 residues. The germline gives CDR1 GEAIGNYY, CDR2 EKD. This CDR3 is CACDIVRGLLGASSWDTRQMFF. CDR3 sequence (DNA): TGTGCCTGTGACATCGTAAGAGGGCTACTGGGGGCGAGCTCCTGGGACACCCGACAGATGTTTTTC.

Points on this clone: A read error may explain this, as a much larger clone is one base away. The rearrangement links TRDV2 to TRDJ3; 9 bases align to TRDD3. Germline V gene sequence: CDR1 GEAIGNYY, CDR2 EKD. This CDR3 has 18 residues. This chain's CDR3 is CACDVLGESSWDTLQMFF. The CDR3 coding sequence is TGTGCCTGCGACGTACTGGGGGAGAGCTCCTGGGACACCCTACAGATGTTTTTC.

This clone is judged medium-sized. This sample also contains other DNA sequences that code for the same CDR3. The chain carries TRDV2 and TRDJ3; unclear D gene. V lost 0 bases, J lost 0 bases, and 8 bases lay in between. Germline assignment: CDR1 GEAIGNYY and CDR2 EKD. CDR3 length: 17 amino acids. The CDR3 spells CACDTVLSSWDTRQMFF. In DNA form, the CDR3 reads TGTGCCTGTGACACCGTACTTAGCTCCTGGGACACCCGACAGATGTTTTTC.

The table lists this clone with a few counts. A far bigger clonotype differs at one base, so this is likely a read error. This chain links TRDV2 with TRDJ3, with 10 nucleotides matching TRDD3. The CDR3 contains 20 residues. Germline V CDR1 and CDR2: GEAIGNYY, EKD. The CDR3 loop reads CACDSSYWGMPTWDTRQVFF. The CDR3 region has the DNA TGTGCCTGTGACTCTTCGTACTGGGGGATGCCAACCTGGGACACCCGACAGGTGTTTTTC.